The clone carrying this T cell receptor beta chain has just one count. The antigen remains undetermined. This entry is derived from a study of cytomegalovirus exposure and HLA in healthy donors. General study findings and limits: A later analysis reportedly identified an Asian-associated ancestry cluster as carrying fewer N-insertions than the roughly 670-donor mean.

The PCR ran on 60 Vbeta and 13 Jbeta primers. Clones were read by immunoSEQ multiplex PCR, and TCRdb kept only the in-frame ones, dropping some. The table has 250,000 to 350,000 clones, roughly 90% seen once; the top ten hold roughly 4%. Donors consisted of healthy bone marrow donors. The CDR3 spans 16 residues. CDR1 WSHSY and CDR2 SAAADI come from the germline V gene. V was pared by 3 bases and J by 7 bases, with 11 bases of the junction left unmatched. This sequence was found in a man aged 35-49 years in good health and CMV-seropositive. This sequence joins TRBV10-2 and TRBJ2-7; 11 bases agree with TRBD2. The material sequenced was PBMCs. Here the CDR3 reads CASSERRLAGGSEQYF. The CDR3 nucleotides are TGCGCCAGCAGTGAACGGCGTCTAGCGGGAGGTTCTGAGCAGTACTTC.